A single sample is the source of the 30 T cell receptor beta chains below, sequenced in a study of CXCR3-negative and CXCR3-positive naive CD8 T cells. 5' RACE that incorporated UMI labels was used to prepare the TRB cDNA libraries. TCRdb re-called the 5' RACE reads; one entry per CDR3 protein, DNA not given. This sample's table has about 98,000 distinct CDR3 sequences. The antigens for these receptors are not known. Study results and limitations: Naive cells positive for CXCR3 carried more hydrophobic TRB CDR3s than CXCR3-negative ones.

Sequences were obtained from naive CXCR3+ CD8+ T cells from blood. Subset in this sample: CD45RO-CCR7+CD27+CD95- naive CD8+ T cells expressing CXCR3 (TNR3+). These receptors all come from a human donor in good health. Some clones in this sample may be carry-over from other donors' samples.

The chain carries TRBV6-2 or TRBV6-3 and TRBJ2-1; TCRdb outputs TRBD1, but without DNA this stays unchecked. In germline, CDR1 is MNHEY, CDR2 SVGEGT. The CDR3 is made up of 15 amino acids. The CDR3 spells CASSQRTGSYNEQFF.

CDR3 loop: CSAGGFGSYEQYF. J is TRBJ2-7 and V is TRBV29-1; TCRdb lists TRBD1, though no DNA is available to test this call. The CDR3 spans 13 residues. Germline CDR1 SQVTM, CDR2 ANQGSEA.

The rearrangement joins TRBV7-8 to TRBJ2-3; absent DNA, TCRdb's TRBD2 call cannot be checked. CDR1 is SGHVS, CDR2 FQNEAQ, per germline. The CDR3 covers 15 residues. The CDR3 sequence: CASSFLRGGTDTQYF.

This chain connects TRBV12-3 or TRBV12-4 to TRBJ2-3. The CDR3 is made up of 14 amino acids. This CDR3 reads CASKAPLSTDTQYF.

This chain joins TRBV6-4 and TRBJ2-1; the D gene TCRdb calls, TRBD2, cannot be checked with no DNA. Germline lookup yields CDR1 MRHNA and CDR2 SNTAGT. CDR3 size: 15 residues. CDR3 loop: CASSVASGGVDEQFF.

The V call is TRBV7-3, the J call TRBJ1-2; TCRdb's D gene call, TRBD1, goes unchecked for lack of DNA. The CDR3 spans 15 residues. The germline V gene has CDR1 SGHTA and CDR2 FQGTGA. The CDR3 sequence is CASSLTGEMNYGYTF.

The V call is TRBV7-9, the J call TRBJ2-1; TCRdb designates TRBD1, a call that cannot be tested without DNA. CDR3 length: 17 residues. Germline V lookup: CDR1 SEHNR, CDR2 FQNEAQ (reference sequence). CDR3 region: CASSSTSGAPPYNEQFF.

The chain links TRBV7-2 to TRBJ2-7; TCRdb's D call of TRBD1 is untestable without DNA. The germline gives CDR1 SGHTA, CDR2 FQGNSA. This CDR3 spans 14 amino acids. CDR3 sequence: CASSLDPAGVLEYF.

The chain combines TRBV29-1 with TRBJ2-7. Germline values: CDR1 SQVTM, CDR2 ANQGSEA. The CDR3 contains 13 residues. CDR3 region: CSVDSQNSYEQYF.

The V gene is TRBV10-3, the J gene TRBJ2-3; TCRdb's assignment of TRBD1 cannot be checked, as there is no DNA. This CDR3 region has 16 residues. Germline loops: CDR1 ENHRY, CDR2 SYGVKD. This CDR3 is CAISESDSTLTDTQYF.

The CDR3 protein is CASRPQQTGYGYTF. The chain has TRBV19 and TRBJ1-2. This CDR3 has 14 amino acids. Germline V lookup: CDR1 LNHDA, CDR2 SQIVND (reference sequence).

The gene calls are TRBV12-3 or TRBV12-4 and TRBJ2-1; TCRdb designates TRBD2, a call that cannot be tested without DNA. The CDR3 consists of 17 residues. The CDR3 loop reads CASSFISGGSSYNEQFF.

This chain links TRBV10-3 with TRBJ2-3; the TRBD1 assignment by TCRdb is unverifiable without DNA. Germline-derived CDR1 and CDR2 are ENHRY and SYGVKD. The CDR3 is made up of 17 amino acids. CDR3 sequence reads: CAISGDSWGSSTDTQYF.

This sequence joins TRBV28 and TRBJ2-6; TCRdb's D call of TRBD1 is untestable without DNA. CDR1 and CDR2 (germline): MDHEN, SYDVKM. There are 16 residues in the CDR3. The chain's CDR3 is CASNRVQDPGANVLTF.

The rearrangement joins TRBV12-3 or TRBV12-4 to TRBJ2-1; TCRdb indicates TRBD2, and absent DNA this call remains unverified. The CDR3 sequence is 13 residues long. The CDR3 protein is CASLLAAYNEQFF.

The CDR3 reads CASSPRGGGGYEQYF. The chain recombines TRBV28 with TRBJ2-7; TCRdb returns TRBD1, unconfirmable since there is no DNA. Germline-derived CDR1 and CDR2 are MDHEN and SYDVKM. The CDR3 is 15 residues long.

The V gene is TRBV19, the J gene TRBJ1-5. The CDR3 is made up of 14 amino acids. Germline CDR1 and CDR2: LNHDA and SQIVND (reference sequence). The CDR3 loop reads CASSIGEGNQPQHF.

The rearrangement joins TRBV6-1 to TRBJ2-7; TCRdb's D call, TRBD1, is unchecked because there is no DNA. Germline assignment: CDR1 MNHNS and CDR2 SASEGT. The CDR3 runs 14 residues. This CDR3 reads CASTNSRSSYEQYF.

The chain joins TRBV11-2 to TRBJ2-3; TCRdb names TRBD2, which stays unverified in the absence of DNA. Per germline, CDR1 SGHAT and CDR2 FQNNGV. The CDR3 spans 16 residues. CDR3 sequence reads: CASGGLAGFFADTQYF.

CDR3 sequence reads: CASSASGETQYF. The gene calls are TRBV6-5 and TRBJ2-5; TCRdb selects TRBD2, and the lack of DNA leaves this call unchecked. This CDR3 contains 12 residues. Looked up from germline, CDR1 is MNHEY and CDR2 is SVGAGI.

V is TRBV4-2 and J is TRBJ2-7; the TRBD1 assignment by TCRdb is unverifiable without DNA. The CDR3 has 15 residues. The V gene's germline CDR1 is LGHNA and CDR2 YNFKEQ. The CDR3 loop reads CASSVGGTGTYEQYF.

CDR3 region: CASSLDLGADSPLHF. The V and J genes are TRBV7-8 and TRBJ1-6. The CDR3 has 15 amino acids. The V gene's germline CDR1 is SGHVS and CDR2 FQNEAQ.

The J gene is TRBJ2-5, the V gene TRBV6-5; TCRdb selects TRBD2, and the lack of DNA leaves this call unchecked. The CDR3 covers 13 residues. Germline CDR1 and CDR2: MNHEY and SVGAGI. CDR3 residues: CASRGLGEETQYF.

The chain links TRBV7-2 to TRBJ2-3; TCRdb reports TRBD2, a call that lacks DNA to check it against. The CDR3 loop spans 15 amino acids. In germline, CDR1 is SGHTA, CDR2 FQGNSA. CDR3 protein: CASSYLAGATDTQYF.

This sequence joins TRBV27 and TRBJ2-7; the TRBD1 assignment by TCRdb is unverifiable without DNA. This CDR3 contains 15 residues. Germline V CDR1 and CDR2: MNHEY, SMNVEV (reference sequence). This CDR3 is CASRSGQGRHYEQYF.

V usage is TRBV20-1 and J usage is TRBJ2-1. The CDR3 runs to 12 residues. Germline assignment: CDR1 DFQATT and CDR2 SNEGSKA (reference sequence). CDR3 sequence: CSARDPYNEQFF.

The chain joins TRBV6-5 to TRBJ1-1; TCRdb picks TRBD1, but there is no DNA to check that call. CDR1 is MNHEY, CDR2 SVGAGI, per germline. CDR3 size: 13 residues. The CDR3 spells CASSYGPGTEAFF.

The chain links TRBV28 to TRBJ2-7. This CDR3 is 13 amino acids long. CDR1 is MDHEN, CDR2 SYDVKM, per germline. The CDR3 region is CASSLEWSYEQYF.

The rearrangement links TRBV4-3 to TRBJ2-1; as DNA is missing, the TRBD1 call by TCRdb cannot be tested. The germline V gene encodes CDR1 LGHNA and CDR2 YSLEER. The CDR3 spans 17 residues. The CDR3: CASSQVTPGGLYNEQFF.

The rearrangement joins TRBV12-3 or TRBV12-4 to TRBJ1-1. The length of the CDR3 is 18 residues. CDR3 residues: CASSLEWGAWGMNTEAFF.